Each of the 19 T cell receptor beta chains below was sequenced from the same sample in a study of blood T cells in healthy people across ages. A J-beta primer mix and a sample-barcoded 5' primer were used in a second PCR of about 7 to 11 cycles. TCRdb re-called the 5' RACE reads through MiXCR, storing one row per CDR3 protein. This table holds about 760,000 distinct CDR3 sequences, 20% to 25% found once. The same sample was also studied in work on T cells of mothers and their children.

The material sequenced was blood. These receptors originate from a boy younger than 18 in good health.

This clonotype was seen ten or more times. The junction shows a germline mismatch at one end, possibly a read error. V and J are TRBV5-1 and TRBJ2-3, with a tentative D call TRBD2 (6 bases). CDR1 and CDR2 (germline): SGHRS, YFSETQ. The CDR3 is 15 residues long. CDR3 sequence: CASSLASGSTDTQYF. The CDR3 nucleotides read TGTGCCAGCAGCTTAGCGAGCGGGTCCACAGATACGCAGTATTTT.

The V and J genes are TRBV12-3 or TRBV12-4 and TRBJ1-3; D remains unclear. V was pared by 4 bases and J by 0 bases, with 1 base between. The CDR3 is made up of 12 amino acids. The CDR3 nucleotides are TGTGCCAGCAGTTACTCTGGAAACACCATATATTTT. Translating gives CASSYSGNTIYF.

This clonotype was counted only a few times. DNA of the CDR3: TGCGCCAGCAGCCAGGGGTCGGCGGCTCTCAATGAGCAGTTCTTC. Translation: CASSQGSAALNEQFF. J is TRBJ2-5 and V is TRBV5-1, with D perhaps TRBD1 (6 bases). The J call could be wrong; TRBJ2-1 is a better fit for the DNA end. The CDR3 runs to 15 residues. From germline, CDR1 is SGHRS and CDR2 YFSETQ.

V usage is TRBV29-1 and J usage is TRBJ2-1; no definite D call. The germline V and J ends were trimmed by 1 base and 5 bases, with 12 bases remaining between them. This CDR3 is built from 14 residues. In germline, CDR1 is SQVTM, CDR2 ANQGSEA. DNA of the CDR3: TGCAGCGTTGAAGCAGTGCCGGTGAACAATGAGCAGTTCTTC. Translation: CSVEAVPVNNEQFF.

In its sample, this clonotype was seen once. The V gene is TRBV6-2 or TRBV6-3, the J gene TRBJ2-1; D call uncertain. V shed 0 bases and J shed 9 bases, with 12 bases lying between them. This CDR3 is built from 14 residues. Germline CDR1 is MNHEY and CDR2 is SVGEGT. This CDR3 is CASSYSTGFVEQFF. In nucleotides, the CDR3 is TGTGCCAGCAGTTACTCGACCGGTTTCGTTGAGCAGTTCTTC.

This clonotype has more than one count but fewer than ten. The J gene is TRBJ2-4, the V gene TRBV2, with 7 bases identical to TRBD1. The CDR3 sequence is 13 residues long. The junction had 9 bases not matched to a gene; V was cut back by 7 bases and J by 9 bases. Germline loops: CDR1 SNHLY, CDR2 FYNNEI. CDR3 in DNA: TGTGCCAGCATTCGGACAGGAGAGGGCATTCAGTACTTC. It yields the protein CASIRTGEGIQYF.

The chain joins TRBV6-4 to TRBJ2-1; D may match TRBD1 or TRBD2 (5 bases each). The V gene's germline CDR1 is MRHNA and CDR2 SNTAGT. The V end lost 6 bases, the J end lost 5 bases, and 11 bases lay between the germline ends. This CDR3 region has 13 residues. CDR3 region: CASRRDGNNEQFF. The CDR3 region has the DNA TGTGCCAGCAGAAGGGACGGAAACAATGAGCAGTTCTTC.

This chain uses TRBV12-3 or TRBV12-4 with TRBJ2-1, with 9 bases aligning to TRBD1. Trimming removed 7 bases from V and 8 bases from J; junction bases left unmatched: 12. This CDR3 contains 15 residues. CDR3 region: CASTRRDRELYEQFF. The CDR3 DNA sequence: TGTGCCAGCACTCGTCGGGACAGGGAGTTGTATGAGCAGTTCTTC.

This clonotype has only a few counts. The chain carries TRBV29-1 and TRBJ1-1; D perhaps matches TRBD1 (5 bases). The V end lost 4 bases, the J end lost 8 bases, and 14 bases lay between the germline ends. Germline lookup yields CDR1 SQVTM and CDR2 ANQGSEA. The length of the CDR3 is 12 residues. Written as DNA, the CDR3 is TGCAGCGTTGTGGGGGTGCATGCCGAAGCTTTCTTT. It translates to CSVVGVHAEAFF.

This clonotype was counted a few times. As DNA, the CDR3 is TGTGCCAGTACCGGGACAGGGTACGACGAGCAGTACTTC. The encoded protein is CASTGTGYDEQYF. The chain links TRBV2 to TRBJ2-5, with 9 positions matching TRBD1. TRBJ2-7 explains the end of the DNA better; the J call may be wrong. Per the germline V gene, CDR1 is SNHLY and CDR2 is FYNNEI. The CDR3 length is 13 residues.

This chain joins TRBV28 and TRBJ2-7, with TRBD2 matching 8 bases. V was pared by 4 bases and J by 2 bases, with 7 bases of the junction left unmatched. The germline gives CDR1 MDHEN, CDR2 SYDVKM. The CDR3 loop spans 15 amino acids. The DNA of the CDR3 is TGTGCCAGCAGTTCCCCGGGACTAGGAGCCTACGAGCAGTACTTC. It is translated as CASSSPGLGAYEQYF. The full variable domain, with the rest looked up from reference TRBV28 and TRBJ2-7, is DVKVTQSSRYLVKRTGEKVFLECVQDMDHENMFWYRQDPGLGLRLIYFSYDVKMKEKGDIPEGYSVSREKKERFSLILESASTNQTSMYLCASSSPGLGAYEQYFGPGTRLTVT.

The CDR3 here is CASSPTSAETQYF. CDR3 in DNA: TGCGCCAGCAGCCCGACTAGCGCGGAGACCCAGTACTTC. The gene calls are TRBV5-1 and TRBJ2-5, with 8 nucleotides matching TRBD2. The junction had 4 bases not matched to a gene; V was cut back by 4 bases and J by 5 bases. Germline CDR1 SGHRS, CDR2 YFSETQ. The CDR3 has 13 amino acids. The whole variable domain, remainder taken from reference TRBV5-1 and TRBJ2-5, is KAGVTQTPRYLIKTRGQQVTLSCSPISGHRSVSWYQQTPGQGLQFLFEYFSETQRNKGNFPGRFSGRQFSNSRSEMNVSTLELGDSALYLCASSPTSAETQYFGPGTRLLVL.

This chain joins TRBV28 and TRBJ2-1; D might be TRBD1 or TRBD2, each matching 6 bases. The germline V gene has CDR1 MDHEN and CDR2 SYDVKM. This CDR3 has 13 amino acids. The germline V and J ends were trimmed by 5 bases and 10 bases, with 15 bases remaining between them. CDR3 DNA: TGTGCCAGCAGTGTTAACAGGGAGGACGAGCAGTTCTTC. It is translated as CASSVNREDEQFF.

This clonotype was observed a handful of times. The chain has TRBV11-2 and TRBJ2-5, with D tentatively TRBD2 (7 bases). Germline CDR1 SGHAT, CDR2 FQNNGV. The CDR3 runs 14 residues. Trimming shortened V by 2 bases and J by 5 bases, and 12 bases separated the two germline ends. DNA for the CDR3: TGTGCCAGCAGCTTATGGGGGGGCATCGAGACCCAGTACTTC. The encoded protein is CASSLWGGIETQYF.

CDR3 coding DNA: TGCAGCGTCTCCCTTGAGCGCCAAGAGACCCAGTACTTC. Translated: CSVSLERQETQYF. The chain recombines TRBV29-1 with TRBJ2-5; no firm D call. Trimming took 6 bases from V and 1 from J, leaving 12 bases between them. The CDR3 spans 13 residues. Germline CDR1 and CDR2: SQVTM and ANQGSEA. The whole variable domain, filled in from reference TRBV29-1 and TRBJ2-5, reads SAVISQKPSRDICQRGTSLTIQCQVDSQVTMMFWYRQQPGQSLTLIATANQGSEATYESGFVIDKFPISRPNLTFSTLTVSNMSPEDSSIYLCSVSLERQETQYFGPGTRLLVL.

This clonotype has only a few counts. V usage is TRBV29-1 and J usage is TRBJ1-4; 7 bases are shared with TRBD1. J was trimmed by 5 bases and V by 5 bases; bases with no gene match: 5. Germline CDR1 reads SQVTM; CDR2 reads ANQGSEA. The CDR3 runs to 13 residues. CDR3 amino acids: CSVLTGINEKLFF. CDR3 bases: TGCAGCGTTTTGACAGGGATCAATGAAAAACTGTTTTTT.

This chain links TRBV4-1 with TRBJ1-2; D is possibly TRBD1 (6 bases). The CDR3 has 15 amino acids. V gave up 4 bases and J gave up 6 bases, with 18 bases separating them. Looked up from germline, CDR1 is MGHRA and CDR2 is YSYEKL. In DNA, the CDR3 is TGCGCCAGCAGCCGGGTGGCGGGGGCTTCGGATGGCTACACCTTC. This gives the protein CASSRVAGASDGYTF.

The chain uses TRBV2 and TRBJ2-4; possible D gene TRBD2, 6 bases. There are 14 residues in the CDR3. The V and J ends lost 6 bases and 7 bases respectively, with 16 bases between them. The germline V gene has CDR1 SNHLY and CDR2 FYNNEI. CDR3 in amino acids: CASRAGTGTNIQYF. The DNA of the CDR3 is TGTGCCAGCAGAGCCGGGACTGGAACTAACATTCAGTACTTC.

The genes are TRBV6-5 and TRBJ1-4; the D gene is possibly TRBD1 (5 bases). Germline CDR1 MNHEY, CDR2 SVGAGI. There are 15 residues in the CDR3. Between the trimmed V and J ends, which lost 0 bases and 4 bases, there was a span of 9 bases. CDR3 coding DNA: TGTGCCAGCAGTTACTCGTGGGGGAATAATGAAAAACTGTTTTTT. Amino acids: CASSYSWGNNEKLFF.